These 15 T cell receptor beta chains were all obtained from the same sample, sequenced in a study of CD8+CD57+ T cells in acquired aplastic anemia. TCR beta VDJ and CDR3 were profiled, and genomic DNA was the template. TCRdb reanalysed the reads using MiXCR and keeps one entry per CDR3 protein. Of roughly 260,000 distinct CDR3 sequences listed, more than 45% were seen once; the top ten hold about 8.3%. Before being chosen for sequencing, patients had shown CD8+CD57+ cell expansion by flow cytometry. The specimen was sorted CD4+, CD8+, or CD8+CD57+ T cells (not recorded which) from PBMCs. Receptor source: a human donor with aplastic anemia.

The chain employs TRBV29-1 and TRBJ2-7; TRBD1 aligns across 7 bases. The CDR3 length is 14 residues. CDR1 is SQVTM, CDR2 ANQGSEA, per germline. With V trimmed by 4 bases and J by 2 bases, 8 bases remained unmatched. CDR3 amino acids: CSVGAGTVAYEQYF. The CDR3 coding sequence is TGCAGCGTTGGGGCCGGGACAGTCGCCTACGAGCAGTACTTC.

This clonotype was detected many times. The V call is TRBV7-9, the J call TRBJ1-1; 7 nucleotides line up with TRBD1. Trimming cost V 6 bases and J 3 bases; bases outside gene matches: 10. CDR1 and CDR2 (germline): SEHNR, FQNEAQ (reference sequence). The CDR3 runs 15 residues. CDR3 coding DNA: TGTGCCAGCAGACGACAGGGTCGGGTGGACACTGAAGCTTTCTTT. This codes for CASRRQGRVDTEAFF.

This clonotype was counted ten times or more. The V call is TRBV24-1, the J call TRBJ2-1; D is undetermined. The germline V gene encodes CDR1 KGHDR and CDR2 SFDVKD. The ends were cut back, 6 bases at V and 6 bases at J, with 11 bases in the middle. The CDR3 consists of 13 residues. The CDR3: CATSSPTGNEQFF. CDR3 DNA sequence: TGTGCCACCAGTTCACCAACGGGCAATGAGCAGTTCTTC.

The chain recombines TRBV20-1 with TRBJ2-5; D may match TRBD1 or TRBD2 (5 bases each). Germline V gene lookup returns CDR1 DFQATT and CDR2 SNEGSKA (reference sequence). CDR3 length: 12 amino acids. The chain's CDR3 is CSVEGLEETQYF. The CDR3 DNA is TGCAGCGTTGAGGGGCTAGAGGAGACCCAGTACTTC.

The rearrangement links TRBV14 to TRBJ2-5, with 8 bases that match TRBD2. Germline V gene sequence: CDR1 SGHDN, CDR2 FVKESK. The CDR3 covers 18 residues. V was clipped by 5 bases and J by 5 bases; unmatched bases: 19. DNA of the CDR3: TGTGCCAGCAGCATTCCCCATTCTGGAGCGGGAGAGGTTGAGACCCAGTACTTC. The encoded protein is CASSIPHSGAGEVETQYF.

This clonotype came up many times. The V and J genes are TRBV20-1 and TRBJ1-2; the D is unclear. V was trimmed by 2 bases and J by 2 bases, leaving 12 bases between them. The CDR3 length is 14 residues. From germline, CDR1 is DFQATT and CDR2 SNEGSKA (reference sequence). DNA of the CDR3: TGCAGTGCTAGAATGGCCCTCCTAAACTATGGCTACACCTTC. Its protein product is CSARMALLNYGYTF.

This chain connects TRBV13 to TRBJ2-1; TRBD2 agrees at 10 bases. V shed 4 bases and J 4 bases; nucleotides not matched to a gene: 7. The CDR3 extends over 16 amino acids. Germline CDR1 and CDR2: PRHDT and FYEKMQ (reference sequence). The DNA for the CDR3 is TGTGCCAGCAGCTCGCAACTAGCGGGGCTTTACAATGAGCAGTTCTTC. It is translated as CASSSQLAGLYNEQFF.

This clonotype was counted ten times or more. The chain combines TRBV19 with TRBJ1-2, with 9 bases that match TRBD1. V dropped 4 bases and J dropped 4; count of bases not matched to a gene: 4. CDR1 and CDR2 from the germline V gene are LNHDA and SQIVND (reference sequence). The length of the CDR3 is 14 residues. The CDR3 here is CASSTTGGAYGYTF. The CDR3 region has the DNA TGTGCCAGTAGTACGACAGGGGGGGCCTATGGCTACACCTTC.

J is TRBJ2-2 and V is TRBV10-1; D might be TRBD1 or TRBD2, each matching 6 bases. CDR3 length: 15 residues. V was cut by 4 bases and J by 4 bases, with 13 bases left in between. Germline V gives CDR1 WNHNN, CDR2 SYGVQD (reference sequence). For the CDR3, the DNA is TGCGCCAGCAGTGGGAGGGGGGCGCGCACCGGGGAGCTGTTTTTT. Translated, it gives CASSGRGARTGELFF.

This chain uses TRBV4-3 with TRBJ1-1; unclear D gene. Trimming shortened V by 0 bases and J by 0 bases, and 14 bases separated the two germline ends. The CDR3 is 17 amino acids. The germline gives CDR1 LGHNA, CDR2 YSLEER. In DNA form, the CDR3 reads TGCGCCAGCAGCCAAGATTTGACCGGACTTTTGAACACTGAAGCTTTCTTT. Its protein product is CASSQDLTGLLNTEAFF.

The CDR3 spells CASSYLSSYNSPLHF. DNA of the CDR3: TGTGCCAGCAGTTACCTAAGCTCCTATAATTCACCCCTCCACTTT. This chain uses TRBV6-2 or TRBV6-3 with TRBJ1-6; D gene unclear. The germline V gene has CDR1 MNHEY and CDR2 SVGEGT. The CDR3 extends over 15 amino acids. V was pared by 2 bases and J by 0 bases, with 5 bases between.

The chain employs TRBV29-1 and TRBJ2-1, with 8 bases matching TRBD2. Germline trimming cut 3 bases from V and 1 base from J; bases unmatched to any gene: 5. This CDR3 has 15 residues. The V gene's germline CDR1 is SQVTM and CDR2 ANQGSEA. The CDR3 here is CSVEGRGGSYNEQFF. For the CDR3, the DNA is TGCAGCGTTGAGGGACGGGGGGGTTCCTACAATGAGCAGTTCTTC.

Concerning this clonotype: One end of the junction is discordant with germline, which a read error may explain. The rearrangement links TRBV10-3 to TRBJ2-7; 11 bases match TRBD1. The CDR3 runs to 14 residues. Germline V gene data show CDR1 as ENHRY and CDR2 as SYGVKD. The CDR3 DNA is TGTGCCATCAGCCCGGGACAGGGGGGGTACGAGCGGTACTTC. It is translated as CAISPGQGGYERYF.

V gene TRBV12-5 combines with J gene TRBJ2-1; D possibly corresponds to TRBD1 (6 bases). Germline V CDR1 and CDR2: LGHNT, FRNRAP. This CDR3 region has 14 residues. As DNA, the CDR3 is TGTGCCAGCAGTTCACTCCAGGGGCCCACTGAGCAGTTCTTC. Protein sequence: CASSSLQGPTEQFF.

The table lists this clonotype with many counts. This CDR3 reads CASSLKGGHQETQYF. CDR3 bases: TGTGCCAGCAGCTTAAAAGGGGGCCACCAAGAGACCCAGTACTTC. This chain connects TRBV5-8 to TRBJ2-5, with 7 positions matching TRBD1. The CDR3 runs 15 residues. In germline, CDR1 is SGHTS, CDR2 YDEGEE. V trimming: 2 bases; J trimming: 0 bases; junction bases outside the gene matches: 4.